The 29 T cell receptor beta chains below come from one sample, sequenced in a study of PD-L1 blockade in urothelial cancer (dated by TCRdb to the late 2010s). Libraries were built with the immunoSEQ multiplex PCR assay. TCRdb retrieved this table from immuneACCESS and kept in-frame rearrangements only. Not all clones are present; in checked studies, unresolved V genes account for under half, and no reason is known for the remainder. For this sample the table gives fewer than 50,000 clones, of which 75% to 85% were detected only once. Jointly, the top ten make up about 10% of the sample. Taken with the paper, the label for time point translates to: pretreatment peripheral blood. The specimen comprised PBMCs, sampled around atezolizumab (anti-PD-L1) treatment. The receptors were gathered from a man between 65 and 80 years old with urothelial cancer.

This clone was counted once. The chain joins TRBV19 to TRBJ2-7, with 10 bases matching TRBD1. The CDR3 has 15 amino acids. The ends lost 2 bases at V and 1 base at J; junction bases unmatched: 2. CDR1 is LNHDA, CDR2 SQIVND, per germline (reference sequence). CDR3 amino acids: CASSIRGQGSYEQYF. CDR3 bases: TGTGCCAGTAGTATACGGGGACAGGGGTCCTACGAGCAGTACTTC. Full variable domain (missing parts from reference TRBV19 and TRBJ2-7): DGGITQSPKYLFRKEGQNVTLSCEQNLNHDAMYWYRQDPGQGLRLIYYSQIVNDFQKGDIAEGYSVSREKKESFPLTVTSAQKNPTAFYLCASSIRGQGSYEQYFGPGTRLTVT.

The chain combines TRBV6-5 with TRBJ1-1, with D hard to call. Germline values: CDR1 MNHEY, CDR2 SVGAGI. Between the trimmed V and J ends, which lost 0 bases and 6 bases, there was a span of 14 bases. The CDR3 runs 15 residues. The CDR3 loop reads CASSYSMHEGAEAFF. In nucleotides, the CDR3 is TGTGCCAGCAGTTACTCGATGCATGAGGGCGCTGAAGCTTTCTTT.

The rearrangement joins TRBV11-2 to TRBJ2-1; 7 nucleotides match TRBD2. The CDR3 consists of 18 residues. From germline, CDR1 is SGHAT and CDR2 FQNNGV. V dropped 6 bases and J dropped 4; count of bases not matched to a gene: 18. The CDR3 DNA follows: TGTGCCAGCAGACGAGCGGGGTGGAAGTTAAACGTTTACAATGAGCAGTTCTTC. Protein: CASRRAGWKLNVYNEQFF.

The chain carries TRBV18 and TRBJ1-3; tentatively, D is TRBD1 (6 bases). CDR3 size: 17 residues. Germline V gene data show CDR1 as KGHSH and CDR2 as LQKENI. Trimming pared 3 bases from V and 0 bases from J, leaving 15 bases between. The CDR3 sequence is CASSPSPDSVSGNTIYF. CDR3 nucleotide sequence: TGTGCCAGCTCACCCTCCCCGGACAGCGTCTCTGGAAACACCATATATTTT.

The chain uses TRBV5-1 and TRBJ2-7; TRBD2 matches at 7 bases. Per the germline V gene, CDR1 is SGHRS and CDR2 is YFSETQ. Trimming cost V 0 bases and J 2 bases; bases outside gene matches: 5. The CDR3 loop spans 15 amino acids. The CDR3 here is CASSLVGGSTYEQYF. The CDR3 nucleotides read TGCGCCAGCAGCTTGGTGGGCGGGAGTACCTACGAGCAGTACTTC.

This chain connects TRBV7-3 to TRBJ2-7, with D perhaps matching TRBD2 (6 bases). This CDR3 contains 15 residues. Trimming took off 1 base at V and 2 bases at J, with 12 bases between the two ends. Germline V gene data show CDR1 as SGHTA and CDR2 as FQGTGA. The CDR3 DNA reads as TGTGCCAGCAGCTTAATAGCGGCACCAGCCTACGAGCAGTACTTC. This gives the protein CASSLIAAPAYEQYF. Supplemented by reference TRBV7-3 and TRBJ2-7, the full variable domain reads GAGVSQTPSNKVTEKGKYVELRCDPISGHTALYWYRQSLGQGPEFLIYFQGTGAADDSGLPNDRFFAVRPEGSVSTLKIQRTERGDSAVYLCASSLIAAPAYEQYFGPGTRLTVT.

The genes are TRBV18 and TRBJ1-1; no clear D gene. This CDR3 region has 14 residues. CDR1 and CDR2 (germline): KGHSH, LQKENI. V was shortened by 6 bases and J by 0 bases, with 11 bases between the two germline ends. The CDR3 is CASSRGKMNTEAFF. The CDR3 DNA is TGTGCCAGCTCCCGAGGCAAAATGAACACTGAAGCTTTCTTT. Complete variable domain (other parts from reference TRBV18 and TRBJ1-1): NAGVMQNPRHLVRRRGQEARLRCSPMKGHSHVYWYRQLPEEGLKFMVYLQKENIIDESGMPKERFSAEFPKEGPSILRIQQVVRGDSAAYFCASSRGKMNTEAFFGQGTRLTVV.

This clone has only a few counts. The gene calls are TRBV7-8 and TRBJ2-7; D is ambiguous. The CDR3 length is 13 residues. Germline V gene lookup returns CDR1 SGHVS and CDR2 FQNEAQ. The ends were cut back, 5 bases at V and 0 bases at J, with 8 bases in the middle. In nucleotides, the CDR3 is TGTGCCAGCAGCAATGAAGCCTCCTACGAGCAGTACTTC. Its translation is CASSNEASYEQYF.

The gene calls are TRBV18 and TRBJ1-4; 9 nucleotides align to TRBD1. V shed 5 bases, J shed 7 bases, and the junction held 8 bases outside the gene matches. CDR1 KGHSH and CDR2 LQKENI come from the germline V gene. This CDR3 has 15 residues. The CDR3 is CASSTGTGQREKLFF. CDR3 DNA sequence: TGTGCCAGCTCAACCGGGACAGGGCAACGTGAAAAACTGTTTTTT. The whole variable domain, remainder taken from reference TRBV18 and TRBJ1-4, is NAGVMQNPRHLVRRRGQEARLRCSPMKGHSHVYWYRQLPEEGLKFMVYLQKENIIDESGMPKERFSAEFPKEGPSILRIQQVVRGDSAAYFCASSTGTGQREKLFFGSGTQLSVL.

The CDR3 loop is CASSVQEGAPNAFF. CDR3 nucleotides: TGTGCCAGCAGTGTTCAAGAGGGGGCCCCCAATGCTTTCTTT. The chain combines TRBV6-4 with TRBJ1-1; 7 positions match TRBD1. This CDR3 is 14 amino acids long. CDR1 is MRHNA and CDR2 is SNTAGT in the germline V gene. The V and J ends lost 4 bases and 11 bases, in that order; junction bases with no gene match: 13.

The chain employs TRBV5-4 and TRBJ2-1, with D maybe TRBD2 (6 bases). Germline V lookup: CDR1 SGHNT, CDR2 YYREEE (reference sequence). The length of the CDR3 is 15 residues. V lost 4 bases and J 2 bases, leaving 13 bases between the germline ends. The CDR3 reads CASSRSRTTYNEQFF. The DNA of the CDR3 is TGTGCCAGCAGCCGTTCCAGGACTACCTACAATGAGCAGTTCTTC. Drawing the rest from reference TRBV5-4 and TRBJ2-1, the complete variable domain is ETGVTQSPTHLIKTRGQQVTLRCSSQSGHNTVSWYQQALGQGPQFIFQYYREEENGRGNFPPRFSGLQFPNYSSELNVNALELDDSALYLCASSRSRTTYNEQFFGPGTRLTVL.

The chain uses TRBV5-1 and TRBJ2-5; 8 nucleotides agree with TRBD2. Germline CDR1 SGHRS, CDR2 YFSETQ. CDR3 size: 15 residues. Trimming took 0 bases from V and 5 from J; bases not matched to a gene: 6. This chain's CDR3 is CASSLGAGGHETQYF. The CDR3 DNA reads as TGCGCCAGCAGCTTGGGCGCGGGAGGTCACGAGACCCAGTACTTC.

The chain is built from TRBV10-1 and TRBJ1-5; the D is unclear. Germline CDR1 and CDR2: WNHNN and SYGVQD (reference sequence). The CDR3 totals 12 residues. As DNA, the CDR3 is TGCGCGCCCAGAACCATCAATCAGCCCCAGCATTTT. Protein product: CAPRTINQPQHF.

The V call is TRBV2, the J call TRBJ2-7; the match to TRBD2 covers 12 bases. The CDR3 is made up of 15 amino acids. CDR1 SNHLY and CDR2 FYNNEI come from the germline V gene. Losses at the gene ends were 6 bases for V and 1 base for J; bases not matched to a gene: 4. The CDR3 here is CASRPGLAGSYEQYF. The CDR3 DNA reads TGTGCCAGCAGACCCGGACTAGCGGGATCCTACGAGCAGTACTTC.

The sample holds a few counts of this clone. V usage is TRBV5-1 and J usage is TRBJ2-1, with 8 bases matching TRBD2. The V gene end was trimmed by 4 bases and the J gene end by 7 bases; junction bases not matched to a gene: 10. Germline values: CDR1 SGHRS, CDR2 YFSETQ. The CDR3 is 15 residues long. In DNA, the CDR3 is TGCGCCAGCAGCGCGACCGGGACTAGTATAAATGAGCAGTTCTTC. Amino acids: CASSATGTSINEQFF.

V is TRBV5-1 and J is TRBJ2-2, with no clear D. The CDR3 is 15 residues long. Trimming pared 0 bases from V and 0 bases from J, leaving 6 bases between. Looked up from germline, CDR1 is SGHRS and CDR2 is YFSETQ. The CDR3 protein is CASSLGHTNTGELFF. For the CDR3, the DNA is TGCGCCAGCAGCTTGGGACACACGAACACCGGGGAGCTGTTTTTT.

The chain joins TRBV5-6 to TRBJ2-2; D not resolved. This CDR3 is built from 15 residues. Trimming pared 0 bases from V and 0 bases from J, leaving 6 bases between. Germline-derived CDR1 and CDR2 are SGHDT and YYEEEE. Here the CDR3 reads CASSLGWPNTGELFF. Written as DNA, the CDR3 is TGTGCCAGCAGCTTGGGGTGGCCGAACACCGGGGAGCTGTTTTTT.

This sequence joins TRBV28 and TRBJ2-1, with a weak D call TRBD2 (5 bases). The V gene lost 6 bases and the J gene lost 4 bases, with 7 bases spanning the gap. The V gene's germline CDR1 is MDHEN and CDR2 SYDVKM. The CDR3 is made up of 12 amino acids. The CDR3 loop is CASRAGYNEQFF. The CDR3 DNA is TGTGCCAGCAGGGCGGGTTACAATGAGCAGTTCTTC.

The V and J genes are TRBV18 and TRBJ2-7; 7 bases match TRBD2. The CDR3 loop spans 13 amino acids. Trimming took 8 bases from V and 6 from J; bases not matched to a gene: 10. The V gene's germline CDR1 is KGHSH and CDR2 LQKENI. The DNA of the CDR3 is TGTGCCAGCCTTCACGCCAGGGAGGGCGAGCAGTACTTC. This gives the protein CASLHAREGEQYF. Variable domain in full (rest from reference TRBV18 and TRBJ2-7): NAGVMQNPRHLVRRRGQEARLRCSPMKGHSHVYWYRQLPEEGLKFMVYLQKENIIDESGMPKERFSAEFPKEGPSILRIQQVVRGDSAAYFCASLHAREGEQYFGPGTRLTVT.

This clone was observed a handful of times. The chain couples TRBV6-5 to TRBJ2-7, with D perhaps matching TRBD2 (5 bases). Germline CDR1 is MNHEY and CDR2 is SVGAGI. The CDR3 consists of 13 residues. The CDR3 coding sequence is TGTGTATCAAGCGGTTGGAGCTCCTACGAGCAGTACTTC. It translates to CVSSGWSSYEQYF.

This clone has only a few counts. V is TRBV5-4 and J is TRBJ1-2; D remains ambiguous. Germline assignment: CDR1 SGHNT and CDR2 YYREEE (reference sequence). V lost 2 bases to trimming and J lost 6 bases, with 8 bases between them. The CDR3 contains 12 residues. CDR3 sequence: CASSFGADGYTF. The CDR3 coding sequence is TGTGCCAGCAGCTTTGGTGCGGATGGCTACACCTTC. Complete variable domain (other parts from reference TRBV5-4 and TRBJ1-2): ETGVTQSPTHLIKTRGQQVTLRCSSQSGHNTVSWYQQALGQGPQFIFQYYREEENGRGNFPPRFSGLQFPNYSSELNVNALELDDSALYLCASSFGADGYTFGSGTRLTVV.

This clone appeared once. The chain links TRBV6-5 to TRBJ2-5; no reliable D call. The germline V gene has CDR1 MNHEY and CDR2 SVGAGI. CDR3 length equals 13 residues. V lost 5 bases to trimming and J lost 0 bases, with 7 bases between them. The CDR3, as DNA: TGTGCCAGCAGTCGACTTCACCAAGAGACCCAGTACTTC. The encoded protein is CASSRLHQETQYF.

The V gene is TRBV27, the J gene TRBJ1-1, with 9 bases fitting TRBD1. CDR1 is MNHEY and CDR2 is SMNVEV in the germline V gene (reference sequence). The CDR3 has 16 amino acids. Trimming at V came to 6 bases and at J to 0 bases, leaving 8 bases not matched to a gene. The CDR3 DNA reads TGTGCCAGCAGACCTGAGGGGGACAGGGTGAACACTGAAGCTTTCTTT. Residues: CASRPEGDRVNTEAFF.

Only a few counts were recorded for this clone. The chain has TRBV28 and TRBJ1-2; 8 bases match TRBD1. The CDR3 has 15 residues. V was pared by 7 bases and J by 4 bases, with 11 bases of the junction left unmatched. Germline loops: CDR1 MDHEN, CDR2 SYDVKM. The chain's CDR3 is CASTQHTGTGYGYTF. CDR3 nucleotides: TGTGCCAGCACCCAACACACCGGGACAGGCTATGGCTACACCTTC.

The genes are TRBV11-1 and TRBJ1-2; 7 nucleotides match TRBD1. Germline assignment: CDR1 SGHAT and CDR2 FQDESV (reference sequence). CDR3 length: 15 amino acids. V lost 5 bases and J lost 3; bases outside the gene matches: 9. CDR3 nucleotides: TGTGCCAGCAGCACTCGAGACAGGGAGGACTATGGCTACACCTTC. Protein: CASSTRDREDYGYTF. The full variable domain, completed using reference TRBV11-1 and TRBJ1-2, is EAEVAQSPRYKITEKSQAVAFWCDPISGHATLYWYRQILGQGPELLVQFQDESVVDDSQLPKDRFSAERLKGVDSTLKIQPAELGDSAMYLCASSTRDREDYGYTFGSGTRLTVV.

This chain links TRBV19 with TRBJ2-3; D gene ambiguous. This CDR3 comprises 12 residues. V lost 3 bases and J lost 3, with 4 bases in between. Germline CDR1 is LNHDA and CDR2 is SQIVND (reference sequence). This CDR3 reads CASSIETDTQYF. CDR3 in DNA: TGTGCCAGTAGTATCGAGACAGATACGCAGTATTTT.

Only a few counts were recorded for this clone. This chain connects TRBV25-1 to TRBJ2-7; D gene uncertain. This CDR3 has 13 amino acids. V shed 3 bases and J shed 2 bases, with 8 bases lying between them. Germline V gives CDR1 MGHDK, CDR2 SYGVNS. CDR3 sequence (DNA): TGTGCCAGCAGTGAGTCCGGTGCCTACGAGCAGTACTTC. Translated: CASSESGAYEQYF.

The chain carries TRBV28 and TRBJ1-5, with D tentatively TRBD1 (6 bases). CDR3 length: 14 amino acids. V was shortened by 10 bases and J by 11 bases, with 24 bases between the two germline ends. The germline gives CDR1 MDHEN, CDR2 SYDVKM. The CDR3 DNA sequence: TGTGCCATCTCAAGCGTGGACAGTTCGGAAGCCCAGCATTTT. Amino acid sequence: CAISSVDSSEAQHF.

The chain combines TRBV18 with TRBJ2-7, with D possibly being TRBD2 (7 bases). The V gene's germline CDR1 is KGHSH and CDR2 LQKENI. Trimming stripped 2 bases from V and 2 bases from J, with 19 bases between. The CDR3 has 17 amino acids. The chain's CDR3 is CASSPKRGGGSTYEQYF. The CDR3, as DNA: TGTGCCAGCTCACCAAAGAGAGGGGGAGGGAGCACCTACGAGCAGTACTTC.